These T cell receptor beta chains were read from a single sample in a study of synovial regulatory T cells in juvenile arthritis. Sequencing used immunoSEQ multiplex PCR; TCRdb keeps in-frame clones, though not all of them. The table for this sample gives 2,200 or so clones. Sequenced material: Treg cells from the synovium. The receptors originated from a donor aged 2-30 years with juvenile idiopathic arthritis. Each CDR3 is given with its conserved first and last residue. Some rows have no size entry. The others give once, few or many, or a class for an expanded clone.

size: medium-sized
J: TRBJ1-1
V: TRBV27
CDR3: CASSPPQGRYTEAFF

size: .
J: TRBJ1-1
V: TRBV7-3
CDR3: CASSTGMNTEAFF

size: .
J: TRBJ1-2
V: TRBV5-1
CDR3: CASSSPTGTTYGYTF

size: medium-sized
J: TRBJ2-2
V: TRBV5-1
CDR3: CASSLLWGGTGELFF

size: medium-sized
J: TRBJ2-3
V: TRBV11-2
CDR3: CASSALTGAADTQYF

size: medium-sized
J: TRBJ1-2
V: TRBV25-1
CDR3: CASSETPGDVYGYTF

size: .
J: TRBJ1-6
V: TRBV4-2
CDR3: CASSQAPGQGNSPLHF

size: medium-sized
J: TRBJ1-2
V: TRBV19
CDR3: CATRTGDSYTF

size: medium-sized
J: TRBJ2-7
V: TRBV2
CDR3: CASSGATRGRAGLYEQYF

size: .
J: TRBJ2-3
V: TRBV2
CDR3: CASSTHPQLAGGGTDTQYF

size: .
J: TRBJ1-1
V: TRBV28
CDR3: CASSPRRGNTEAFF

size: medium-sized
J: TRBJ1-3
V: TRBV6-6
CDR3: CASSTGQGRNTIYF

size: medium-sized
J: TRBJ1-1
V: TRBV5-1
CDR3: CASSFAGETEAFF

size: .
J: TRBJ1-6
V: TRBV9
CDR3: CASTIGAAAGDSPLPF

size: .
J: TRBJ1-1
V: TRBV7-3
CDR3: CASSSLGQGDPEAFF

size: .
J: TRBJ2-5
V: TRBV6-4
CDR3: CASSDRPDEETQYF

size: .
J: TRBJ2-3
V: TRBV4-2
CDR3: CASSQDWTEHTDTQYF

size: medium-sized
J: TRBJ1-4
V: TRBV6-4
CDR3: CASSGNRDRGSIREKLFF

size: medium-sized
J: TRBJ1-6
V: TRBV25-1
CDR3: CASSEWGAHNSPLHF

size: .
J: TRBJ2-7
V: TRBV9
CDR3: CASSLLGSGPYEQYF

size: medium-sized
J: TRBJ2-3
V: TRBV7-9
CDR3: CASSLAGGTDTQYF

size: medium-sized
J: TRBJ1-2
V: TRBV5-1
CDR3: CASSGQQGGYGYTF

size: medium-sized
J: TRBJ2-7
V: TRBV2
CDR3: CASSDRGYSFEQYF

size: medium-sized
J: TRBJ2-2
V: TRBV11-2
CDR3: CASSLEVGRWANTGELFF

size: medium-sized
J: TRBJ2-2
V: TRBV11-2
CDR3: CASSFRTPGWLAGELFF

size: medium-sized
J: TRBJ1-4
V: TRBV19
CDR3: CASSRSGREKLFF

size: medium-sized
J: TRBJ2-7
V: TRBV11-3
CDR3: CASSFHPGARPNYEQYF

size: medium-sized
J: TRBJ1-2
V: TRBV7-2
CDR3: CASSSGGYGYTF

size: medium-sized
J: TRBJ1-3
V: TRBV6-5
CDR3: CAVRARRTGNTIYF

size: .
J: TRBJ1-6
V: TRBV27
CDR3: CASSLQAYNSPLHF

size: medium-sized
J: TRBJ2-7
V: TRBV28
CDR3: CASSSLAGGGIDEQYF

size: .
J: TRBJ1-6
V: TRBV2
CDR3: CASSESWEFNSPLHF

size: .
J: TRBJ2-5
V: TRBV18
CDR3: CASSPSEQYF

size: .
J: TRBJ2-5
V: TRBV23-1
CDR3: CASRTGQGDYEQYF

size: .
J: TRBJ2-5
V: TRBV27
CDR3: CASETSGGAWGQETQYF

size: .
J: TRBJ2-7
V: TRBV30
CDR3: CAWSLTSYEQYF

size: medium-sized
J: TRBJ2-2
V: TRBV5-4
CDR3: CASSLGAGTGELFF

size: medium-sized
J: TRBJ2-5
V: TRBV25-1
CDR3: CASSELTGTQETQYF